The T cell receptor (beta chain) described here comes from a study of CD8+ T cells in alopecia areata. Across the study: For treated patients, severity scores reflected the percentage of scalp area affected.

Treatment meaning: oral pan-JAK inhibitor, 5-10 mg twice daily. RNA was isolated and reverse transcribed to cDNA, the sequencing template. Method: immunoSEQ multiplex PCR; TCRdb's copy keeps in-frame clones and lacks some. The sample has 250,000 to 300,000 clones; roughly 60% are singletons. V was trimmed by 1 base and J by 1 base, leaving 13 bases between them. CDR1 SEHNR and CDR2 FQNEAQ come from the germline V gene (reference sequence). The length of the CDR3 is 16 residues. This clonotype was obtained from a human donor with alopecia areata. The chain carries TRBV7-9 and TRBJ2-5, with D possibly TRBD2 on 6 matching bases. The sequencing used CD4+ T cells sorted from blood, collected at week 24, from a patient treated with tofacitinib. CDR3 coding DNA: TGTGCCAGCAGCTTAGTCGGGACTCAAGTCCAAGAGACCCAGTACTTC. It is translated as CASSLVGTQVQETQYF.